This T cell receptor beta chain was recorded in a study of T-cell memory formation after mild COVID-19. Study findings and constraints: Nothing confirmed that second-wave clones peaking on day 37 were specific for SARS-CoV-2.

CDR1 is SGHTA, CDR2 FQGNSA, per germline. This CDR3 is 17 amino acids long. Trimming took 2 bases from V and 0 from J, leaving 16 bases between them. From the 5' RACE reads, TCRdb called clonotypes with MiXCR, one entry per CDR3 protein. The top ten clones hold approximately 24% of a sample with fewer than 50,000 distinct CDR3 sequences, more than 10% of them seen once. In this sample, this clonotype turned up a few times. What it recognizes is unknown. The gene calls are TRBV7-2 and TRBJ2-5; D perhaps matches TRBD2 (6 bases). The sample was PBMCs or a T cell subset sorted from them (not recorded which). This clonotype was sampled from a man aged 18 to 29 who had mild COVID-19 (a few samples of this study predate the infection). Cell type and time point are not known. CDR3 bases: TGTGCCAGCAGCTTAAAAAGGTCGCGGGGTTACCAAGAGACCCAGTACTTC. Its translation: CASSLKRSRGYQETQYF.